This entry lists 5 T cell receptor beta chains sequenced from one sample in a study of blood T cell repertoires in COVID-19. Sequenced by immunoSEQ multiplex PCR; TCRdb stores in-frame clones only, minus some. The repertoire consists of 280,000 or so clones, with approximately 91% occurring once and the leading ten covering around 13%. Sequenced sample: peripheral blood. The receptors were gathered from a woman aged 60 to 75 with acute or convalescent COVID-19.

The chain joins TRBV3-1 (or the pseudogene TRBV3-2) to TRBJ2-6, with 7 bases matching TRBD1. The germline CDR1 and CDR2 sequences are LGHDT and YNNKEL (reference sequence). The CDR3 runs to 18 residues. V shed 7 bases, J shed 0 bases, and the junction held 12 bases outside the gene matches. The CDR3 coding sequence is TGTGCCAGCAACCTTTTGGTAGGACAGGCCTCTGGGGCCAACGTCCTGACTTTC. It yields the protein CASNLLVGQASGANVLTF.

The rearrangement links TRBV25-1 to TRBJ1-2; D unresolved. Germline CDR1 and CDR2: MGHDK and SYGVNS. The V end was cut by 8 bases, the J end by 5 bases, with 9 bases between. This CDR3 contains 11 residues. CDR3 sequence reads: CASGSVYGYTF. The CDR3 DNA reads as TGTGCCAGCGGTTCAGTGTATGGCTACACCTTC.

The V gene is TRBV6-2 or TRBV6-3, the J gene TRBJ2-1; TRBD2 is a possible D gene (5 bases). CDR3 length: 17 amino acids. Germline V CDR1 and CDR2: MNHEY, SVGEGT. The V end was cut by 0 bases, the J end by 3 bases, with 15 bases between. The CDR3 DNA follows: TGTGCCAGCAGTTACTCGAAATTCCGGACTGACTACAATGAGCAGTTCTTC. Translated, it gives CASSYSKFRTDYNEQFF.

The chain links TRBV2 to TRBJ2-2; the D is unclear. Germline CDR1 SNHLY, CDR2 FYNNEI. Trimming stripped 0 bases from V and 5 bases from J, with 4 bases between. CDR3 length equals 13 residues. This CDR3 is CASSEARTGELFF. The CDR3, as DNA: TGTGCCAGCAGTGAAGCGCGGACCGGGGAGCTGTTTTTT. The entire variable domain, with the rest obtained from reference TRBV2 and TRBJ2-2, is as follows: EPEVTQTPSHQVTQMGQEVILRCVPISNHLYFYWYRQILGQKVEFLVSFYNNEISEKSEIFDDQFSVERPDGSNFTLKIRSTKLEDSAMYFCASSEARTGELFFGEGSRLTVL.

This clone was counted a single time. This sequence joins TRBV28 and TRBJ2-5, with TRBD1 identical over 10 bases. The CDR3 length is 14 residues. The V gene end was trimmed by 6 bases and the J gene end by 5 bases; junction bases not matched to a gene: 6. Germline values: CDR1 MDHEN, CDR2 SYDVKM. The CDR3 DNA reads TGTGCCAGCAGGGACAGGGGGAAGGACGAGACCCAGTACTTC. This encodes CASRDRGKDETQYF.